The entry that follows covers one T cell receptor (beta chain) sequence. The antigen is undetermined. The data originate from a study of human T cells and chemical hapten exposure. For the study at large: The upper back received 0.01% DPC by patch testing, with results read at 6 days. Study-wide points: Controls formed significantly fewer large CDR3 similarity clusters than expanded TCRs did.

As to time point: patch test 1, 2 weeks after DPC sensitization. Stated treatment: therapeutic diphenylcyclopropenone sensitization with weekly scalp DPC. The authors' total RNA extraction used unfractionated whole blood. In the original processing: Sample-level TCR yields exhibited a median of about 91,000, with a range of about 23,224 to 700,000. TCRdb reprocessed the RACE reads with MiXCR, giving one entry per CDR3 protein. TCRdb's processing, not the study's, gives the V and J calls here. The sample includes approximately 100,000 distinct CDR3 sequences, approximately 10% of them seen just once. Germline CDR1 SQVTM, CDR2 ANQGSEA. J was trimmed by 0 bases and V by 1 base; bases with no gene match: 6. The length of the CDR3 is 17 residues.

This chain connects TRBV29-1 to TRBJ1-6, with TRBD1 matching over 7 bases. This receptor was taken from a woman aged 40 to 55 with alopecia areata. Some clones in this sample may be carry-over from other donors' samples. This specimen was whole blood, taken in connection with sensitization to the hapten diphenylcyclopropenone (DPC). The chain's CDR3 is CSVEVKGAPSYNSPLHF. The CDR3, as DNA: TGCAGCGTTGAAGTGAAGGGGGCTCCCTCCTATAATTCACCCCTCCACTTT.